The text below deals with one T cell receptor beta chain. Mismatch with germline at one junction end may stem from a read error. The record originates from a study of cytomegalovirus exposure and HLA in healthy donors. PCR was performed using 60 Vbeta and 13 Jbeta primers. Here immunoSEQ multiplex PCR was the method, and the copy in TCRdb shows in-frame clones only, minus some. The sample lists 100,000 or so clones; approximately 85% were seen once. This CDR3 is built from 17 residues. Germline CDR1 SGHRS, CDR2 YFSETQ. The TCR comes from a man in his forties in good health and CMV-seropositive. This chain links TRBV5-1 with TRBJ2-7, with 10 bases identical to TRBD2. Material: PBMCs. The DNA of the CDR3 is TGCGCCAGCAGCTTGGGCGGGACTAGCGCAAACTCCTACGGGCAGTACTTC. Its translation: CASSLGGTSANSYGQYF.